Listed below are T cell receptor beta chains from one sample, sequenced in a study of lymphopenia after photon versus proton radiotherapy. Here immunoSEQ multiplex PCR was the method, and the copy in TCRdb shows in-frame clones only, minus some. The table records roughly 76,000 clones, under 95% of them present only once. The material was peripheral blood, obtained from a patient treated with photon-based radiotherapy. These TCRs come from a middle-aged woman with cholangiocarcinoma. Each CDR3 is given with its conserved first and last residue. The D gene is left open where the match is weak. Where a row states a size, it is once, few, many or the class of an expanded clone; other rows omit it.

clone_size j_call v_call d_call cdr3_nt cdr3_aa
. TRBJ1-2 TRBV27 . TGTGCCAGCAGTCCGGGGGGCAGGTTGGGCTACACCTTC CASSPGGRLGYTF
. TRBJ1-1 TRBV10-3 . TGTGCCATCAGTGAGTCGGGAGACAGGCTGAACACTGAAGCTTTCTTT CAISESGDRLNTEAFF
. TRBJ1-5 TRBV5-6 TRBD1 TGTGCCAGCAGCTTGGGATCGGGCAGGGGGCCAGGTCAGCCCCAGCATTTT CASSLGSGRGPGQPQHF
. TRBJ2-7 TRBV11-2 TRBD1 TGTGCCAGCAGCCCAATAAGGCGGAGACCGGGACAGAGCTACGAGCAGTACTTC CASSPIRRRPGQSYEQYF
. TRBJ2-1 TRBV7-2 . TGTGCCAGCAGCTTAGACGGGCCCCTCGATGAGCAGTTCTTC CASSLDGPLDEQFF
. TRBJ2-3 TRBV7-8 TRBD2 TGTGCCAGCAGCTTAGTGGGCGGGAGTACAGATACGCAGTATTTT CASSLVGGSTDTQYF
. TRBJ1-4 TRBV19 . TGTGCCAGTAGGACCCCGGGACGGGGTGAAAAACTGTTTTTT CASRTPGRGEKLFF
. TRBJ1-2 TRBV6-6 . TGTGCCAGCAGTTACAGCAGGGATGTCACCTTC CASSYSRDVTF
. TRBJ1-1 TRBV5-4 . TGTGCCAGCAGCTTGGCGGCAGGGGACACTGAAGCTTTCTTT CASSLAAGDTEAFF
. TRBJ1-2 TRBV4-3 TRBD1 TGCGCCAGCAGCCCTGGACAGGTAGGCCTCTATGGCTACACCTTC CASSPGQVGLYGYTF
. TRBJ1-4 TRBV12-5 . TGTGCTAGTGCCCTTTTGGGGGCGCGAGAAAAACTGTTTTTT CASALLGAREKLFF
. TRBJ1-2 TRBV25-1 . TGTGCCACCGAAGCCGTAAGAGGACAACCCAGGAATGGCTACACCTTC CATEAVRGQPRNGYTF
. TRBJ2-1 TRBV11-1 TRBD1 TGTGCCAGCAGCTCGGAACCGGGACAGTTATACAATGAGCAGTTCTTC CASSSEPGQLYNEQFF
. TRBJ2-1 TRBV13 TRBD2 TGTGCCAGCAGCTCCCGGAGACTAGCGGGAGGGCCGGGGGATGAGCAGTTCTTC CASSSRRLAGGPGDEQFF
. TRBJ2-7 TRBV18 . TGTGCCAGCTCACCTTCAATTGGGATCTACGAGCAGTACTTC CASSPSIGIYEQYF
. TRBJ2-7 TRBV11-2 . TGTGCCAGCAGCAAAACCGGGACTCACACCCTTCGCTCCTACGAGCAGTACTTC CASSKTGTHTLRSYEQYF
. TRBJ1-2 TRBV19 TRBD1 TGTGCCAGTAGTTCAACAGGGGTTGGTGGCTACACCTTC CASSSTGVGGYTF
. TRBJ1-4 TRBV18 . TGTGCCAGCTCCCCCGGGAGATTCAATGAAAAACTGTTTTTT CASSPGRFNEKLFF
. TRBJ1-2 TRBV6-5 TRBD1 TGTGCCAGCAGTTACTTAACAGCCGGGACAGGGGACGGCTACACCTTC CASSYLTAGTGDGYTF
few TRBJ2-7 TRBV5-8 . TGTGCCAGTCCCGGCCGCGAGGGCAACTGGTACGAGCAGTACTTC CASPGREGNWYEQYF
. TRBJ1-4 TRBV30 TRBD1 TGTGCCTTCGTTCAACCGGGACAGCTACTTAATGAAAAACTGTTTTTT CAFVQPGQLLNEKLFF
. TRBJ2-7 TRBV7-2 TRBD2 TGTGCCAGCAGCTTGACTAGCGGGAGCTCCTACGAGCAGTACTTC CASSLTSGSSYEQYF
. TRBJ1-1 TRBV15 TRBD1 TGTGCCACCAGCAGAGGGGACAGGATACACATGAACACTGAAGCTTTCTTT CATSRGDRIHMNTEAFF
. TRBJ2-3 TRBV27 TRBD1 TGTGCCAGCAGTTCCCGGGACAGGGGGCCGACAGATACGCAGTATTTT CASSSRDRGPTDTQYF
. TRBJ1-2 TRBV5-8 . TGTGCCAGCAGCTTGGCCGGTCCTGCCGAAGTAGGTGGCTACACCTTC CASSLAGPAEVGGYTF
. TRBJ2-3 TRBV5-1 TRBD2 TGCGCCAGCAGGCGGGGGGCTGCCACAGATACGCAGTATTTT CASRRGAATDTQYF
. TRBJ2-1 TRBV9 . TGTGCCAGCAGCGGGCAGTTATATGAGCAGTTCTTC CASSGQLYEQFF
. TRBJ1-5 TRBV6-5 . TGTGCCAGCGGAATAGCCCGGTCTCCTAACGGGCCCCAGCATTTT CASGIARSPNGPQHF
once TRBJ2-7 TRBV13 TRBD2 TGTGCCAGCAGCTCAGGGACCGTGGGGGGAGGGGTTCTACCCTACGAGCAGTACTTC CASSSGTVGGGVLPYEQYF
. TRBJ1-1 TRBV7-2 . TGTGCCAGCAGCTTAGCGCTTGGGGGAGGAACTGAAGCTTTCTTT CASSLALGGGTEAFF
. TRBJ1-4 TRBV6-5 . TGTGCCAGCAGGCTAGAGGGGTTAGCTAATGAAAAACTGTTTTTT CASRLEGLANEKLFF
. TRBJ2-5 TRBV29-1 TRBD2 TGCAGCGTTGAGGGCGGTGGACTAGCGGGAGATCGGACCCAGTACTTC CSVEGGGLAGDRTQYF
. TRBJ2-7 TRBV28 . TGTGCCAGCAGCCCGCCCGCCCACTACGAGCAGTACTTC CASSPPAHYEQYF
. TRBJ1-4 TRBV9 TRBD1 TGTGCCAGCAGCACCCAGGGGGGTACTAATGAAAAACTGTTTTTT CASSTQGGTNEKLFF
once TRBJ2-7 TRBV30 TRBD1 TGTGCCTGGCAGGACAAAAGCAGGGGGTACGAGCAGTACTTC CAWQDKSRGYEQYF
. TRBJ1-6 TRBV10-3 . TGTGCCATCAGGGACGTATTATCCGATTCACCCCTCCACTTT CAIRDVLSDSPLHF
. TRBJ1-1 TRBV2 . TGTGCCAGCAATACACAGTTCACTGAAGCTTTCTTT CASNTQFTEAFF
. TRBJ2-4 TRBV2 TRBD1 TGTGCCAGCAGTGATGTACAGGGGGAGAACATTCAGTACTTC CASSDVQGENIQYF
. TRBJ2-3 TRBV28 TRBD1 TGTGCCAGCAGTTCAAGACAGGGTTACACAGATACGCAGTATTTT CASSSRQGYTDTQYF
. TRBJ2-3 TRBV9 . TGTGCCAGCAGCGCCCGAGGACAGCGAACAGATACGCAGTATTTT CASSARGQRTDTQYF
. TRBJ2-7 TRBV30 . TGTGCCTGGAGCAAAGACACAACCTACGAGCAGTACTTC CAWSKDTTYEQYF
. TRBJ1-1 TRBV6-6 TRBD1 TGTGCCAGCAGTTCGACAGGGGACACTGAAGCTTTCTTT CASSSTGDTEAFF
. TRBJ2-2 TRBV6-1 . TGTGCCAGCAGTGAGGGTCTACCGACGAACACCGGGGAGCTGTTTTTT CASSEGLPTNTGELFF
. TRBJ1-5 TRBV4-1 . TGCGCCAGCAGCCAAGATCCCCATACGAATCAGCCCCAGCATTTT CASSQDPHTNQPQHF
. TRBJ2-2 TRBV29-1 TRBD2 TGCAGCGTTACTAAGCGGGAGGGCCCGATGAACGGGGAGCTGTTTTTT CSVTKREGPMNGELFF
. TRBJ1-3 TRBV4-1 TRBD1 TGCGCCAGCAGTCCGATGACAGGGACGCGGGCTGGAAACACCATATATTTT CASSPMTGTRAGNTIYF
. TRBJ1-2 TRBV5-6 . TGTGCCAGCAGCACCGTTCCTGAGAACGTCTATGGCTACACCTTC CASSTVPENVYGYTF
. TRBJ1-1 TRBV27 . TGTGCCAGCACTTGGTCTGGATCGAACACTGAAGCTTTCTTT CASTWSGSNTEAFF
. TRBJ2-1 TRBV18 . TGTGCCAGCTCACCACTGAGCACCTGGGGGCAGAATGAGCAGTTCTTC CASSPLSTWGQNEQFF
. TRBJ1-6 TRBV5-1 . TGCGCCAGCAGCTCTGGGGGGGCTCGCAATTCACCCCTCCACTTT CASSSGGARNSPLHF
. TRBJ2-1 TRBV4-1 . TGCGCCAGCAGCCAAGACAGTGAGCAGTTCTTC CASSQDSEQFF
. TRBJ2-7 TRBV18 TRBD1 TGTGCCAGCTCACCAGCGACAGGGTGGTATTACGAGCAGTACTTC CASSPATGWYYEQYF
. TRBJ2-1 TRBV5-4 . TGTGCCAGCAGCATGGGATCCTACAATGAGCAGTTCTTC CASSMGSYNEQFF
. TRBJ2-3 TRBV6-6 . TGTGCCAGCAGCCTACGCGGAGGGCCAACAGATACGCAGTATTTT CASSLRGGPTDTQYF
once TRBJ1-1 TRBV9 . TGTGCCAGCAGCGAGAGGGGGGGAGCTGGCACTGAAGCTTTCTTT CASSERGGAGTEAFF
. TRBJ2-5 TRBV4-2 TRBD2 TGTGCCAGCAGTCCTCTAGAGGCTAGCGGTTCTCAAGAGACCCAGTACTTC CASSPLEASGSQETQYF
. TRBJ1-3 TRBV19 . TGTGCCAGTAGTATAGAAGGACTACAGGACTCTGGAAACACCATATATTTT CASSIEGLQDSGNTIYF
. TRBJ1-6 TRBV28 . TGTGCCAGCAGTTTAAGGGTCGAGGTCTCACCCCTCCACTTT CASSLRVEVSPLHF
. TRBJ2-3 TRBV5-1 TRBD2 TGCGCCAGCAGCTTGTTCGGGGGGTCTAGCACAGATACGCAGTATTTT CASSLFGGSSTDTQYF